A single sample gave rise to the 32 T cell receptor beta chains below, sequenced in a study of monozygotic twins with inflammatory bowel disease. Each CDR3 protein gets one entry in TCRdb, which reprocessed the 5' RACE reads and gives no DNA. This sample's clone table lists some 200,000 distinct CDR3 sequences. Sequencing used blood. The receptors were gathered from a human donor with ulcerative colitis or Crohn's disease, or a healthy co-twin of an affected twin (not recorded which).

The J gene is TRBJ2-5, the V gene TRBV11-2; TCRdb outputs TRBD1, but without DNA this stays unchecked. Germline V gene data show CDR1 as SGHAT and CDR2 as FQNNGV. The CDR3 loop spans 13 amino acids. CDR3: CASSPTGMETQYF.

The gene calls are TRBV10-3 and TRBJ2-1; TCRdb outputs TRBD1, but without DNA this stays unchecked. Germline CDR1 ENHRY, CDR2 SYGVKD. CDR3 length equals 16 residues. This CDR3 is CAISEKQGVAYNEQFF.

The chain is built from TRBV18 and TRBJ1-5; the D gene TCRdb calls, TRBD1, cannot be checked with no DNA. The CDR3 has 14 amino acids. Germline V gives CDR1 KGHSH, CDR2 LQKENI. CDR3 protein: CASSPGAANQPQHF.

V gene TRBV14 combines with J gene TRBJ2-5; no DNA is available, so the TRBD1 call from TCRdb remains unchecked. Germline assignment: CDR1 SGHDN and CDR2 FVKESK. The CDR3 contains 14 residues. CDR3 amino acids: CASSVLGQEETQYF.

V and J are TRBV20-1 and TRBJ1-4; as DNA is missing, the TRBD1 call by TCRdb cannot be tested. CDR3 length: 13 residues. Germline-derived CDR1 and CDR2 are DFQATT and SNEGSKA (reference sequence). The CDR3 protein is CSAGTGENEKLFF.

V and J are TRBV20-1 and TRBJ1-2; TCRdb selects TRBD1, and the lack of DNA leaves this call unchecked. This CDR3 contains 14 residues. Germline CDR1 DFQATT, CDR2 SNEGSKA (reference sequence). The CDR3 is CSARGTGSSYGYTF.

V and J are TRBV5-5 and TRBJ1-2; TCRdb outputs TRBD1, but without DNA this stays unchecked. Germline V CDR1 and CDR2: SGHKS, YYEKEE (reference sequence). CDR3 size: 15 residues. The CDR3 sequence: CASSYGIHRNLGYTF.

The chain recombines TRBV10-3 with TRBJ2-1; the TCRdb call, TRBD1, lacks DNA for checking. The CDR3 consists of 18 residues. Germline V gene lookup returns CDR1 ENHRY and CDR2 SYGVKD. CDR3 sequence reads: CAISVTDFMGATYNEQFF.

The chain's CDR3 is CASSFAGEDTEAFF. This sequence joins TRBV12-3 or TRBV12-4 and TRBJ1-1. The CDR3 consists of 14 residues.

This chain connects TRBV20-1 to TRBJ1-1; TCRdb indicates TRBD1, and absent DNA this call remains unverified. The CDR3 is 12 amino acids. CDR1 DFQATT and CDR2 SNEGSKA come from the germline V gene (reference sequence). CDR3 sequence reads: CSPDRLNTEAFF.

The rearrangement uses TRBV5-6 and TRBJ2-7; the D call of TRBD1 rests on TCRdb alone, since no DNA is present to check it. This CDR3 spans 15 amino acids. Looked up from germline, CDR1 is SGHDT and CDR2 is YYEEEE. The CDR3 protein is CASSLFGIVSYEQYF.

The CDR3 reads CASSHPGQRTDTQYF. The chain employs TRBV7-8 and TRBJ2-3; the TRBD1 assignment by TCRdb is unverifiable without DNA. Germline V gene lookup returns CDR1 SGHVS and CDR2 FQNEAQ. This CDR3 comprises 15 residues.

V gene TRBV7-9 combines with J gene TRBJ1-2. The CDR3 length is 13 residues. Germline CDR1 reads SEHNR; CDR2 reads FQNEAQ (reference sequence). The chain's CDR3 is CASSLMTSGGYTF.

The CDR3 spells CASSVVGSTDTQYF. The chain has TRBV9 and TRBJ2-3. From germline, CDR1 is SGDLS and CDR2 YYNGEE. The length of the CDR3 is 14 residues.

The chain links TRBV14 to TRBJ1-1. CDR3 length equals 13 residues. The germline V gene encodes CDR1 SGHDN and CDR2 FVKESK. The CDR3 sequence: CASSQGYNTEAFF.

The genes are TRBV9 and TRBJ1-5. Germline lookup yields CDR1 SGDLS and CDR2 YYNGEE. This CDR3 is 14 amino acids long. The CDR3 region is CASSPSVGNQPQHF.

The chain is built from TRBV12-3 or TRBV12-4 and TRBJ2-7; TCRdb returns TRBD1, unconfirmable since there is no DNA. This CDR3 is built from 14 residues. Here the CDR3 reads CASSFRDSGAEQYF.

The chain has TRBV6-5 and TRBJ2-3. The CDR3 sequence is 15 residues long. Germline V CDR1 and CDR2: MNHEY, SVGAGI. CDR3 amino acids: CASSYSSGGTDTQYF.

V gene TRBV20-1 combines with J gene TRBJ1-4. The CDR3 sequence is 11 residues long. In germline, CDR1 is DFQATT, CDR2 SNEGSKA (reference sequence). The CDR3 sequence: CSASRFEKLFF.

This chain uses TRBV20-1 with TRBJ2-3; TCRdb gives TRBD2 as the D gene, but with no DNA this cannot be confirmed. The CDR3 covers 16 residues. The germline V gene has CDR1 DFQATT and CDR2 SNEGSKA (reference sequence). CDR3 sequence: CSASPLLAEGPDTQYF.

V gene TRBV5-1 combines with J gene TRBJ2-5; as DNA is missing, the TRBD2 call by TCRdb cannot be tested. The CDR3 runs to 16 residues. Per the germline V gene, CDR1 is SGHRS and CDR2 is YFSETQ. The CDR3 spells CASKASGTYQQETQYF.

The chain joins TRBV12-3 or TRBV12-4 to TRBJ1-1; the D gene TCRdb calls, TRBD1, cannot be checked with no DNA. The CDR3 totals 13 residues. CDR3 loop: CASSTTGRPEAFF.

The rearrangement links TRBV20-1 to TRBJ2-3; absent DNA, TCRdb's TRBD2 call cannot be checked. CDR1 is DFQATT, CDR2 SNEGSKA, per germline (reference sequence). CDR3 length: 14 amino acids. The CDR3 protein is CSADERGSTDTQYF.

The chain's CDR3 is CATSDLSGDQETQYF. The chain combines TRBV24-1 with TRBJ2-5. The germline gives CDR1 KGHDR, CDR2 SFDVKD. The CDR3 is 15 residues long.

The chain is built from TRBV10-3 and TRBJ1-5; TCRdb outputs TRBD1, but without DNA this stays unchecked. Looked up from germline, CDR1 is ENHRY and CDR2 is SYGVKD. CDR3 length: 13 residues. The CDR3 is CAISAGGLQPQHF.

J is TRBJ1-1 and V is TRBV20-1; with no DNA, the TCRdb D assignment of TRBD1 cannot be verified. CDR3 length equals 13 residues. Germline lookup yields CDR1 DFQATT and CDR2 SNEGSKA (reference sequence). CDR3 region: CSARDPGYTEAFF.

This chain's CDR3 is CASSPPRTGTIYF. The chain couples TRBV6-5 to TRBJ1-3. CDR1 is MNHEY and CDR2 is SVGAGI in the germline V gene. The CDR3 loop spans 13 amino acids.

The chain is built from TRBV5-1 and TRBJ2-3; the TCRdb D gene call, TRBD1, has no DNA to confirm it. There are 14 residues in the CDR3. CDR1 is SGHRS and CDR2 is YFSETQ in the germline V gene. Here the CDR3 reads CASSFPGRTDTQYF.

CDR3 protein: CASSLVKVGAMDEQFF. The genes are TRBV11-2 and TRBJ2-1; checking the TCRdb D call of TRBD1 is not possible without DNA. Germline V gene sequence: CDR1 SGHAT, CDR2 FQNNGV. The CDR3 extends over 16 amino acids.

The CDR3 region is CATSDLSSPSSGEQFF. The rearrangement uses TRBV24-1 and TRBJ2-1; TCRdb reports TRBD2, a call that lacks DNA to check it against. Germline CDR1 and CDR2: KGHDR and SFDVKD. CDR3 length: 16 amino acids.

The genes are TRBV20-1 and TRBJ1-5. The CDR3 is made up of 14 amino acids. Germline-derived CDR1 and CDR2 are DFQATT and SNEGSKA (reference sequence). CDR3 sequence reads: CSARFVGGNQPQHF.

The genes are TRBV24-1 and TRBJ2-5; TCRdb designates TRBD1, a call that cannot be tested without DNA. CDR3 size: 13 residues. Germline assignment: CDR1 KGHDR and CDR2 SFDVKD. The CDR3 sequence: CATSVLGGGTQYF.